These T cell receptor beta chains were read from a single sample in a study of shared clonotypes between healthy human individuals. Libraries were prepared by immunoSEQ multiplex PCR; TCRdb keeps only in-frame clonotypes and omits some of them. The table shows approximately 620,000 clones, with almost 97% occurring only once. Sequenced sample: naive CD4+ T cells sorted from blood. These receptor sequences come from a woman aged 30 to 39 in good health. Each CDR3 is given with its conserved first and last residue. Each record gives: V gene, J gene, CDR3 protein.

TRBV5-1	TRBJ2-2	CASSLETGETGELFF
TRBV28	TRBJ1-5	CASSLSNRGLSNQPQHF
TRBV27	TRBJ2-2	CASTARGTSGRTGELFF
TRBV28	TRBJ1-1	CASSLIARATEAFF
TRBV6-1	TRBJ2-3	CASSEPRGSVATDTQYF
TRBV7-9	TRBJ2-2	CASSLSGNTGELFF
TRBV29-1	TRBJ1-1	CSTDETGLNTEAFF
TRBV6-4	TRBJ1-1	CASRRPKTNDTEAFF
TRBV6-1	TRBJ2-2	CARWGAGELFF
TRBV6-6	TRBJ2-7	CASSYSSRGPNEQYF
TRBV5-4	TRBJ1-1	CASSLVGVNTEAFF
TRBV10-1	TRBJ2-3	CASSESPSTDTQYF
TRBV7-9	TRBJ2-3	CASSWIGGTDTQYF
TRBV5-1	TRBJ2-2	CASSLGTRDTGELFF
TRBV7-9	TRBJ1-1	CASSLDGGGRTFF
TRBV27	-	CASSSIPTGTYEQYF
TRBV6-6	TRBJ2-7	CASSYSDRGNEQYF
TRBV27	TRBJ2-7	CASSLSYWTPDDSSYEQYF
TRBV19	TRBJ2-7	CASSGRDRDYEQYF
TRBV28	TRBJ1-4	CASSAGDNEKLFF
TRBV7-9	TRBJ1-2	CASSLEGTAYGYTF
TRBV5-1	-	CASSFQGFTYEQYF
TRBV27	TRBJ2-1	CASSPVEAGGPEYNEQFF
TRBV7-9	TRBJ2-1	CASSPRRNTGNEQFF
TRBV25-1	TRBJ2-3	CASSPPGTPRNTQYF
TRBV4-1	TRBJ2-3	CASSQDRVRGTISGFTDTQYF
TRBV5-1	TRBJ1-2	CASSFRGNYGYTF
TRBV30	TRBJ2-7	CAWSRQGWYEQYF
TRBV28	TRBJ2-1	CASSSLAGGTEQFF
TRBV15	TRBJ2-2	CATGTGGDTGELFF
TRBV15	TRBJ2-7	CATSRGYDYEQYF
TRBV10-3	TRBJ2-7	CAISESGRATYEQYF
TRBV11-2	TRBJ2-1	CASSINGAVSSYNEQFF
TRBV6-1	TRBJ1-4	CASMWVNEKLFF
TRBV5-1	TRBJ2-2	CASSPGTSGNGELFF
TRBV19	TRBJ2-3	CASSGLADTDTQYF
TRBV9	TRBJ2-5	CASSLRLAGETQYF
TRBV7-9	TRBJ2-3	CASSLALQLYSTDTQYF
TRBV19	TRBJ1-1	CASSMGTVNTEAFF
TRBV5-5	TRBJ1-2	CASSRTRLRASFYGYTF
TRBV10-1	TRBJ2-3	CASSEAGQGRTDTQYF
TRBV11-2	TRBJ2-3	CASSSGTSGRRDTQYF
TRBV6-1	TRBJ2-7	CASSEGTPTLEQYF
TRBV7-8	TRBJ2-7	CASRDGASTYEQYF
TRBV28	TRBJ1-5	CASSFWMTGARNQPQHF
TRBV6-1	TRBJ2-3	CASSEGRGSTTDTQYF
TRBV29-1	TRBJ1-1	CSANRQGTNTEAFF